This entry concerns a single TCR beta chain. This sample is part of a study of shared clonotypes between healthy human individuals. Study overall: For every donor, three CD4 naive, three CD4 memory, two CD8 naive and one CD8 memory plates were used.

The CDR3 has 15 amino acids. V was trimmed by 2 bases and J by 8 bases, leaving 15 bases between them. Germline V CDR1 and CDR2: MNHNY, SVGAGI (reference sequence). Libraries were prepared by immunoSEQ multiplex PCR; TCRdb keeps only in-frame clonotypes and omits some of them. Seen here are about 960,000 clones, 70% to 85% observed once, and the top ten hold approximately 1.5%. Sequencing was carried out using memory CD4+ T cells sorted from blood. As to subset: CD45RA-negative fraction. The chain uses TRBV6-6 and TRBJ1-4, with TRBD1 as a possible D gene (6 bases). The source of this sequence is a man between 18 and 29 years old in good health. The CDR3 spells CASSYDLGGLEKLFF. CDR3 sequence (DNA): TGTGCCAGCAGTTACGACCTCGGGGGCCTAGAAAAACTGTTTTTT.